Below are 15 T cell receptor beta chains sequenced from a single sample in a study of blood T cell repertoires in COVID-19. TCRdb's table, derived via immunoSEQ multiplex PCR, lists solely in-frame clones and lacks some. The table includes about 140,000 clones, 88% detected once. The material sequenced was peripheral blood. These receptors were collected from a woman in her fifties or sixties with acute or convalescent COVID-19.

CDR3 sequence reads: CASASPRGDTGELFF. As DNA, the CDR3 is TGTGCCAGCGCAAGCCCCCGGGGGGACACCGGGGAGCTGTTTTTT. This chain connects TRBV7-2 to TRBJ2-2; 7 bases are shared with TRBD2. This CDR3 is 15 amino acids long. Germline V gene lookup returns CDR1 SGHTA and CDR2 FQGNSA. The V gene end was trimmed by 8 bases and the J gene end by 3 bases; junction bases not matched to a gene: 9.

The chain is built from TRBV2 and TRBJ2-2, with 7 bases that match TRBD1. Germline V lookup: CDR1 SNHLY, CDR2 FYNNEI. V trimming: 6 bases; J trimming: 0 bases; junction bases outside the gene matches: 7. This CDR3 comprises 16 residues. The CDR3 DNA follows: TGTGCCAGCAGACAAACAACAGGGGCGAACACCGGGGAGCTGTTTTTT. Its translation is CASRQTTGANTGELFF.

CDR3 sequence reads: CASSLGRGGEQYF. As DNA, the CDR3 is TGTGCCAGCAGCTTAGGCCGGGGGGGAGAGCAGTACTTC. The gene calls are TRBV13 and TRBJ2-7; 8 nucleotides line up with TRBD2. The V gene's germline CDR1 is PRHDT and CDR2 FYEKMQ (reference sequence). This CDR3 is built from 13 residues. J lost 7 bases, V lost 0 bases, and 2 bases had no gene match.

The gene calls are TRBV7-8 and TRBJ2-1, with 7 nucleotides matching TRBD1. This CDR3 comprises 14 residues. J lost 7 bases, V lost 5 bases, and 8 bases had no gene match. CDR1 and CDR2 (germline): SGHVS, FQNEAQ. The CDR3 region has the DNA TGTGCCAGCAGCCCCCGGGACAGACGGAATGAGCAGTTCTTC. This translates into CASSPRDRRNEQFF.

V usage is TRBV29-1 and J usage is TRBJ1-1; a possible D gene is TRBD1 (5 bases). The CDR3 is 13 amino acids. CDR1 is SQVTM, CDR2 ANQGSEA, per germline. V gave up 4 bases and J gave up 0 bases, with 9 bases separating them. CDR3 in DNA: TGCAGCGTTGCGACAGTTCTGAACACTGAAGCTTTCTTT. Protein product: CSVATVLNTEAFF.

The J gene is TRBJ1-1, the V gene TRBV29-1, with D possibly being TRBD1 (5 bases). This CDR3 is built from 13 residues. Trimming shortened V by 5 bases and J by 2 bases, and 12 bases separated the two germline ends. CDR1 is SQVTM, CDR2 ANQGSEA, per germline. The CDR3 DNA reads as TGCAGCGTTAGGGAACAGGTCAACACTGAAGCTTTCTTT. Translation: CSVREQVNTEAFF.

The rearrangement links TRBV6-5 to TRBJ2-5; a possible D gene is TRBD2 (6 bases). The V end lost 0 bases, the J end lost 2 bases, and 10 bases lay between the germline ends. Germline CDR1 is MNHEY and CDR2 is SVGAGI. CDR3 length: 15 amino acids. CDR3: CASSYSYGTQETQYF. CDR3 sequence (DNA): TGTGCCAGCAGTTACTCTTACGGGACTCAAGAGACCCAGTACTTC.

This clone was picked up one time. This rearrangement joins TRBV4-3 to TRBJ2-2; 8 nucleotides match TRBD2. The J segment lost 8 bases and the V segment lost 3 bases, leaving 11 bases of the junction unmatched. Germline CDR1 reads LGHNA; CDR2 reads YSLEER. CDR3 size: 16 residues. CDR3: CASSQRALAGLGELFF. CDR3 DNA sequence: TGCGCCAGCAGCCAGAGGGCTTTAGCGGGGTTAGGGGAGCTGTTTTTT.

The chain carries TRBV10-3 and TRBJ2-6; no reliable D call. CDR3 length: 16 amino acids. CDR1 ENHRY and CDR2 SYGVKD come from the germline V gene. V dropped 2 bases and J dropped 0 bases, with 8 bases sitting between them. CDR3 sequence (DNA): TGTGCCATCAGTGAGCGAGGTTTCTCTGGGGCCAACGTCCTGACTTTC. This gives the protein CAISERGFSGANVLTF.

V usage is TRBV7-3 and J usage is TRBJ1-2; 9 bases map to TRBD1. The CDR3 has 16 amino acids. In germline, CDR1 is SGHTA, CDR2 FQGTGA. Trimming cost V 5 bases and J 4 bases; bases outside gene matches: 11. The CDR3 DNA sequence: TGTGCCAGCAGCCCGGGCCCGGGGACAGGGTTCTATGGCTACACCTTC. Amino acids: CASSPGPGTGFYGYTF.

V and J are TRBV19 and TRBJ1-2; 10 bases fit TRBD1. Germline V gene lookup returns CDR1 LNHDA and CDR2 SQIVND (reference sequence). V trimming: 7 bases; J trimming: 3 bases; junction bases outside the gene matches: 8. The CDR3 totals 15 residues. CDR3 sequence: CASTPQGTGDYGYTF. CDR3 coding DNA: TGTGCCAGTACCCCCCAAGGGACAGGGGACTATGGCTACACCTTC.

The chain couples TRBV7-6 to TRBJ1-3, with D possibly matching TRBD1 (6 bases). Trimming pared 2 bases from V and 3 bases from J, leaving 14 bases between. This CDR3 has 16 amino acids. The germline CDR1 and CDR2 sequences are SGHVS and FNYEAQ. In DNA, the CDR3 is TGTGCCAGCAGCTTATTAACACAGGGAGTTGGAAACACCATATATTTT. Its translation: CASSLLTQGVGNTIYF.

This chain connects TRBV27 to TRBJ2-1, with TRBD2 identical over 9 bases. Unmatched junction bases numbered 13, after V lost 8 bases and J lost 5 bases. Germline CDR1 is MNHEY and CDR2 is SMNVEV (reference sequence). The length of the CDR3 is 16 residues. Written as DNA, the CDR3 is TGTGCCAGCTCACTTAGGTACGCTAGCGGGAACAATGAGCAGTTCTTC. Translated, it gives CASSLRYASGNNEQFF.

This sequence joins TRBV7-2 and TRBJ2-5; 8 bases match TRBD2. The germline V gene has CDR1 SGHTA and CDR2 FQGNSA. The CDR3 has 14 residues. J was trimmed by 4 bases and V by 1 base; bases with no gene match: 2. CDR3 in amino acids: CASSLEAGGETQYF. The DNA for the CDR3 is TGTGCCAGCAGCTTAGAGGCGGGGGGAGAGACCCAGTACTTC.

This chain joins TRBV28 and TRBJ1-2; 11 nucleotides line up with TRBD1. Germline trimming cut 6 bases from V and 2 bases from J; bases unmatched to any gene: 8. The CDR3 covers 16 residues. Germline CDR1 MDHEN, CDR2 SYDVKM. CDR3 DNA: TGTGCCAGCAGCTGGGGACAGGGGGTTGGAAACTATGGCTACACCTTC. This codes for CASSWGQGVGNYGYTF.